The T cell receptor beta chain described here comes from a study of shared clonotypes between healthy human individuals (dated by TCRdb to 2018 to 2020). Looking at the study overall: A couple of women and a few men aged 18 to 49 years were included in the cohort. To estimate repertoire size and how much clonotypes are shared between individuals, the study performed deep sequencing of blood TCR repertoires from about five healthy adults. Per donor, three plates each were used for CD4 naive and CD4 memory, two for CD8 naive, and one for CD8 memory. To increase sequencing depth and limit assay-specific biases, TCR repertoire library preparation and sequencing were carried out by different laboratories using diverse techniques. Leukapheresis yielded between about 0.85 and 9 billion PBMCs per donor. Overall study results and their limits: Compared with non-shared clonotypes, clonotypes shared by all four sorted-subset donors had higher generation probabilities. Larger estimated clonotype richness was generally found for naive subsets than for memory subsets. Across several donors, roughly 5.4% of naive CD4, around 3.3% of naive CD8, 2.3% of memory CD4, and roughly 0.41% of memory CD8 clonotypes were shared. Even with the large sequencing depth, rarefaction of the sorted-subset datasets indicated that sequencing was incomplete. Based on pairwise subsampling, the degree of clonotype sharing among donors was expected to be affected by sequencing depth. Because the study included a small number of donors, the genetic and exposure-history diversity represented was limited. Sampling was restricted to blood, and TCR repertoires in tissues likely differ from the TCR repertoires found in blood.

V is pared back by 2 bases and J by 4 bases, with 8 bases lying between the germline termini. Including the terminal cysteine and phenylalanine, the CDR3 comprises 13 residues. CDR3 DNA is the only sequence kept; it has 39 bases, read in frame from the first base. CDR1 MNHNS and CDR2 SASEGT were looked up in the germline V gene. For this clone: The antigen it binds to is not known. Qualities for individual bases were not recorded, and no much larger clone is one base off. This same CDR3 is encoded by further DNA sequences in the sample.

The donors were healthy, HIV-negative adults who had no recently reported acute infections or vaccinations. Only Caucasian adults living in Nashville, Tennessee, USA were represented among the donors. Magnetic negative selection was used to enrich CD4+ T cells, after which naive cells were positively selected on CD45RA and the negative fraction became the memory subset. Blood was obtained by leukapheresis, after which PBMCs were separated by Ficoll-Histopaque density gradient centrifugation and cryopreserved in liquid nitrogen vapor phase. Analytical flow cytometry was used to check the purity and quantity of each magnetically sorted T cell population. Genomic DNA was isolated from every sorted fraction and measured by UV absorbance on a Nanodrop 2000c. Using the deep immunoSEQ assay, multiplex PCR amplified TCR CDR3 regions from genomic DNA. Genomic DNA extracted from each cell subset was distributed evenly over all wells of several immunoSEQ 96-well plates, and each plate served as one replicate. Each replicate PCR for sorted subsets received roughly 200 ng genomic DNA, equal to about 30,000 T cell genomes. Purified libraries were quantified with a Qubit 3.0 fluorometer, sized on a Bioanalyzer 2100, and re-quantified with the KAPA Library Quantification kit. A separate single-read 150-cycle Illumina NextSeq 550 flow cell was used to sequence each immunoSEQ 96-well plate. On the authors' methods: Because the immunoSEQ output held only junctional sequences and lacked quality scores, the filtering could not match the filtering applied to full-length reads. To assign V/J genes and CDR3, sequences were annotated against IMGT germline references using PyIR, a Python wrapper for IgBLAST v1.9. Reads with weak V/J assignments (E-value above 1e-6), missing CDR3, stop codons, out-of-frame junctions, or ambiguous translated residues were removed. V3J clonotypes were defined by identical inferred V gene, J gene, and CDR3 amino acid sequence. Percentage overlap between repertoires was computed as shared unique clonotypes divided by the size of the smaller repertoire. Repertoire richness was assessed with RTK rarefaction, the Chao1 estimator, and Recon v2.1 estimates of unobserved clonotypes. OLGA was used to compute generation probabilities for all TCRbeta clonotypes that the gDNA method yielded from a few donors. Sourced from immuneACCESS, this table was stored by TCRdb with only in-frame sequences that have V and J called. A share of the clones is absent; for the studies checked, an unresolved V gene accounts for under half, and the remainder has no known explanation. Clone size and the V and J calls come from that table; the DNA yielded D and trimming. Counted in this sample were 2,500,000 or so clones; under 95% of them appeared once. The leading ten clones occupy around 0.4% of the sample.

This sequence was found in a man younger than 35 in good health. Some clones in this sample may be carry-over from other donors' samples. The material sequenced was naive CD4+ T cells from PBMCs. This specimen's cell subset or site label, interpreted: CD45RA+ positively selected. The chain is made from TRBV6-1 and TRBJ1-1; a weak D assignment points to TRBD1 (6 bases agree). The bases are TGTGCCAGCAGTGAACAGGGGAGCACTGAAGCTTTCTTT. It translates as CASSEQGSTEAFF.